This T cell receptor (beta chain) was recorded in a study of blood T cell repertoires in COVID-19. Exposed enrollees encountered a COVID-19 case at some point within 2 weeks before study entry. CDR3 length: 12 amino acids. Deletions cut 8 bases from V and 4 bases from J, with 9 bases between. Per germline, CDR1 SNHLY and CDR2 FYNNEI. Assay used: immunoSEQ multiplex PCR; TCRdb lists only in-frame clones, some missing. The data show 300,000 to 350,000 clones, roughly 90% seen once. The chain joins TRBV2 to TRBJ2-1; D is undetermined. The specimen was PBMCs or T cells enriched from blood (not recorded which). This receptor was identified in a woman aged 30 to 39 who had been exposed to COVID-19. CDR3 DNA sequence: TGTGCCAGCCTAGGAGTTTACAATGAGCAGTTCTTC. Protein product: CASLGVYNEQFF.